The 3 T cell receptor beta chains in this list originate from one sample, sequenced in a study of blood T cell repertoires in COVID-19. Only in-frame clones appear in the TCRdb table, and some are missing; sequencing was by immunoSEQ multiplex PCR. The sample lists 170,000 or so clones; about nine tenths were seen once. Sequencing used peripheral blood. The receptors come from a man between 18 and 29 years old who had recovered from COVID-19.

V usage is TRBV6-2 or TRBV6-3 and J usage is TRBJ2-1, with TRBD2 identical over 7 bases. Trimming at V came to 0 bases and at J to 6 bases, leaving 11 bases not matched to a gene. This CDR3 spans 17 amino acids. Germline V lookup: CDR1 MNHEY, CDR2 SVGEGT. The CDR3 DNA is TGTGCCAGCAGTTACTCGCTAGGGGACTACGCCCGCAATGAGCAGTTCTTC. This codes for CASSYSLGDYARNEQFF.

V usage is TRBV4-3 and J usage is TRBJ2-2; D unclear. Germline CDR1 LGHNA, CDR2 YSLEER. The ends were cut back, 1 base at V and 1 base at J, with 10 bases in the middle. CDR3 length: 16 residues. CDR3 residues: CASSQAAAQNTGELFF. CDR3 nucleotides: TGCGCCAGCAGCCAAGCCGCGGCACAGAACACCGGGGAGCTGTTTTTT.

The chain has TRBV4-1 and TRBJ1-2; 7 bases match TRBD1. The CDR3 runs to 16 residues. J was trimmed by 4 bases and V by 1 base; bases with no gene match: 9. The germline V gene encodes CDR1 MGHRA and CDR2 YSYEKL. In nucleotides, the CDR3 is TGCGCCAGCAGCCAAGCTGCCGGGACAGTGGGCTATGGCTACACCTTC. Protein product: CASSQAAGTVGYGYTF.